This T cell receptor (beta chain) was found in a study of T cells after yellow fever vaccination. Study-wide points: Most clones from primary vaccination resurfaced after the booster (around 97% CD4, over 75% CD8).

Worth noting for this clonotype: What it recognizes is unknown.

V lost 3 bases and J 3 bases, leaving 18 bases between the germline ends. CDR3 length: 16 residues. CDR1 is SQVTM and CDR2 is ANQGSEA in the germline V gene. Using its own MiXCR run on the 5' RACE reads, TCRdb lists one record per CDR3 protein. The sample records more than 350,000 distinct CDR3 sequences, under 14% being singletons. The clonotype comes from a man aged 18-30 years who received the YFV17D yellow fever vaccine. Here the sequenced sample was PBMCs, taken on the day of the first yellow fever vaccination. V is TRBV29-1 and J is TRBJ2-1, with D possibly being TRBD2 (7 bases). The CDR3 loop is CSVEGEGGISYNEQFF. The CDR3 DNA sequence: TGCAGCGTTGAGGGGGAGGGGGGTATAAGCTACAATGAGCAGTTCTTC.